This TCR beta chain was identified during a study of molecular identifiers for immune sequencing clone quantification. In this sample, this clonotype turned up a few times. V was pared by 1 base and J by 2 bases, with 17 bases between. CDR3 length equals 17 residues. Germline V lookup: CDR1 SGHVS, CDR2 FNYEAQ. TCRdb reprocessed the PCR reads with MiXCR, giving one entry per CDR3 protein. The profile shows about 510,000 distinct CDR3 sequences, about 22% of them singletons. Input material: naive CD8+ T cells from blood, with Jurkat cell RNA spiked in. Subset denoted: FACS-sorted CD8+CD4-CCR7+CD45RA+ naive T cells. The rearrangement links TRBV7-6 to TRBJ1-1; no clear D. The clonotype was recovered from a human donor in good health. Some libraries in this study had Jurkat cell RNA spiked in. The CDR3 here is CASSLVPPVTDNTEAFF. CDR3 bases: TGTGCCAGCAGCTTAGTGCCCCCCGTGACGGATAACACTGAAGCTTTCTTT. The variable domain in full, with the rest retrieved from reference TRBV7-6 and TRBJ1-1, is GAGVSQSPRYKVTKRGQDVALRCDPISGHVSLYWYRQALGQGPEFLTYFNYEAQQDKSGLPNDRFSAERPEGSISTLTIQRTEQRDSAMYRCASSLVPPVTDNTEAFFGQGTRLTVV.